The 4 T cell receptor beta chains below all came from one sample that was sequenced in a study of STAT5B mutations in CD4+ large granular lymphocyte leukemia. The method was immunoSEQ multiplex PCR; TCRdb's version includes in-frame clones alone and lacks a portion of them. The profile covers 40,000 or so clones, with more than 60% appearing a single time and 0.55% taken by the ten largest. Sequenced material: CD4+ T cells from blood buffy coats. These receptors originate from a human donor in good health.

The chain is built from TRBV6-5 and TRBJ2-7; TRBD1 aligns across 9 bases. Germline V CDR1 and CDR2: MNHEY, SVGAGI. This CDR3 has 13 amino acids. The junction had 10 bases not matched to a gene; V was cut back by 11 bases and J by 5 bases. DNA for the CDR3: TGTGCCGCCTCGGGACAGGGCGATCACGAGCAGTACTTC. It is translated as CAASGQGDHEQYF.

The chain couples TRBV5-1 to TRBJ1-3; the D is unclear. The germline V gene has CDR1 SGHRS and CDR2 YFSETQ. The germline V and J ends were trimmed by 0 bases and 0 bases, with 13 bases remaining between them. The CDR3 extends over 17 amino acids. The CDR3 is CASSLVSGLYSGNTIYF. The CDR3 nucleotides are TGCGCCAGCAGCTTGGTGTCCGGGTTGTACTCTGGAAACACCATATATTTT.

V is TRBV6-5 and J is TRBJ1-2; D is undetermined. The CDR3 runs 12 residues. Trimming removed 6 bases from V and 1 base from J, with 6 bases in between. Per germline, CDR1 MNHEY and CDR2 SVGAGI. The CDR3 coding sequence is TGTGCCAGCAGCGGCAGTAACTATGGCTACACCTTC. Translation gives CASSGSNYGYTF.

This clone showed up just a few times. V usage is TRBV19 and J usage is TRBJ2-2; tentative D call: TRBD2 (5 bases). Germline V lookup: CDR1 LNHDA, CDR2 SQIVND (reference sequence). The length of the CDR3 is 14 residues. V was trimmed by 3 bases and J by 3 bases, leaving 8 bases between them. DNA for the CDR3: TGTGCCAGTAGTATCGAGGGAGACACCGGGGAGCTGTTTTTT. Translating gives CASSIEGDTGELFF.